Listed below are T cell receptor beta chains from one sample, sequenced in a study of CD8+ T cells in alopecia areata. Libraries were prepared by immunoSEQ multiplex PCR; TCRdb keeps only in-frame clonotypes and omits some of them. The sample comprises roughly 120,000 clones, about 60% of which are singletons, and 10% to 15% rests with the top ten. Source: CD8+ T cells sorted from blood, taken at week 24, from a patient treated with tofacitinib. The source of these receptors is a human donor with alopecia areata. The CDR3 runs from the conserved cysteine through the conserved F or W. The D gene is left open where the match is weak. The size entry is marked missing in some rows and otherwise reads once, few, many or a size class.

J gene	clone size	V gene	D gene	CDR3 protein	CDR3 DNA
TRBJ2-3	-	TRBV4-3	-	CASSQEWGLPDTQYF	TGCGCCAGCAGCCAAGAATGGGGCCTCCCAGATACGCAGTATTTT
TRBJ2-7	-	TRBV27	-	CASRPGNSVYEQYF	TGTGCCAGCAGACCAGGGAACTCGGTCTACGAGCAGTACTTC
TRBJ1-6	-	TRBV5-1	-	CASSLLGSNNSPLHF	TGCGCCAGCAGCTTGTTGGGCAGTAATAATTCACCCCTCCACTTT
TRBJ2-3	-	TRBV5-1	TRBD2	CASSLATSGGPDTQYF	TGCGCCAGCAGCTTGGCCACTAGCGGGGGTCCCGATACGCAGTATTTT
TRBJ2-7	-	TRBV9	-	CASSVGNRRKQYF	TGTGCCAGCAGCGTAGGTAATCGAAGGAAGCAGTACTTC
TRBJ2-3	-	TRBV4-3	TRBD2	CASSQVSVSGGITDTQYF	TGCGCCAGCAGCCAAGTTTCTGTGAGCGGGGGCATTACAGATACGCAGTATTTT
TRBJ1-2	few	TRBV7-9	-	CASSLVDAVYGYTF	TGTGCCAGCAGCTTAGTAGACGCAGTCTATGGCTACACCTTC
TRBJ1-1	-	TRBV5-6	TRBD1	CASSLQGAGTEAFF	TGTGCCAGCAGCTTGCAGGGGGCGGGTACTGAAGCTTTCTTT
TRBJ2-3	-	TRBV25-1	-	CASSPTTDTQYF	TGTGCCAGCAGTCCTACCACAGATACGCAGTATTTT
TRBJ1-2	-	TRBV19	-	CASSVRQLLGYTF	TGTGCCAGTAGTGTCCGACAGTTACTCGGCTACACCTTC
TRBJ2-1	-	TRBV11-2	-	CASSLEGVYNEQFF	TGTGCCAGCAGCTTAGAGGGGGTCTACAATGAGCAGTTCTTC
TRBJ2-1	-	TRBV12-5	TRBD2	CASGGLVKNNEQFF	TGTGCTAGTGGGGGACTAGTTAAGAACAATGAGCAGTTCTTC
TRBJ2-2	-	TRBV27	-	CASSLSQASTGELFF	TGTGCCAGCAGTTTATCACAGGCGAGCACCGGGGAGCTGTTTTTT
TRBJ2-7	-	TRBV5-1	TRBD1	CASSLGGLSYEQYF	TGCGCCAGCAGCCTAGGGGGCCTTTCCTACGAGCAGTACTTC
TRBJ2-1	-	TRBV13	-	CASSSNQGLGVEQFF	TGTGCCAGCAGCTCCAACCAGGGCCTTGGGGTTGAGCAGTTCTTC
TRBJ2-1	-	TRBV5-5	-	CASSFFYNEQFF	TGTGCCAGCAGCTTTTTCTACAATGAGCAGTTCTTC
TRBJ1-1	-	TRBV10-3	TRBD1	CANGQGASTEAFF	TGTGCCAACGGACAGGGGGCGTCGACTGAAGCTTTCTTT
TRBJ2-7	-	TRBV2	TRBD1	CASSEGGQALTYEQYF	TGTGCCAGCAGTGAAGGGGGACAGGCCTTAACCTACGAGCAGTACTTC
TRBJ1-5	few	TRBV2	-	CASSEHGEGNQPQHF	TGTGCCAGCAGTGAGCACGGGGAGGGCAATCAGCCCCAGCATTTT
TRBJ1-1	-	TRBV10-2	-	CASSDTGTEAFF	TGCGCCAGCAGTGACACGGGGACTGAAGCTTTCTTT
TRBJ1-4	-	TRBV7-9	-	CASSLSLSGQNEKLFF	TGTGCCAGCAGCTTATCCTTGTCTGGCCAGAATGAAAAACTGTTTTTT
TRBJ2-3	few	TRBV29-1	-	CSVERGAGDTQYF	TGCAGCGTTGAACGGGGGGCAGGGGATACGCAGTATTTT
TRBJ1-5	-	TRBV6-5	-	CASSYEGGQPQHF	TGTGCCAGCAGTTACGAGGGAGGGCAGCCCCAGCATTTT
TRBJ1-1	once	TRBV7-9	-	CASSLQGMNTEAFF	TGTGCCAGCAGCCTCCAGGGTATGAACACTGAAGCTTTCTTT
TRBJ2-5	-	TRBV7-9	TRBD1	CASTPWAGGQETQYF	TGTGCCAGCACCCCCTGGGCAGGGGGCCAAGAGACCCAGTACTTC
TRBJ2-5	-	TRBV29-1	-	CSVKNQYQETQYF	TGCAGCGTAAAGAATCAGTACCAAGAGACCCAGTACTTC
TRBJ2-4	-	TRBV29-1	TRBD2	CSVGSGEGIQYF	TGCAGCGTTGGGTCTGGGGAGGGCATTCAGTACTTC
TRBJ1-1	once	TRBV16	-	CASSQSGTEAFF	TGTGCCAGCAGCCAAAGTGGCACTGAAGCTTTCTTT
TRBJ2-1	-	TRBV9	TRBD2	CASSVDPLAGGYNEQFF	TGTGCCAGCAGCGTAGATCCCCTAGCGGGGGGATACAATGAGCAGTTCTTC
TRBJ1-2	-	TRBV29-1	-	CSVKGLSVAYGYTF	TGCAGCGTAAAGGGACTCTCGGTGGCCTATGGCTACACCTTC
TRBJ1-1	-	TRBV30	-	CAWSVGPVNTEAFF	TGTGCCTGGAGTGTAGGGCCGGTGAACACTGAAGCTTTCTTT
TRBJ1-1	-	TRBV4-3	-	CASSQGDFPNTEAFF	TGCGCCAGCAGCCAAGGGGACTTCCCGAACACTGAAGCTTTCTTT
TRBJ1-6	-	TRBV27	-	CASSSRDYSPLHF	TGTGCCAGCAGTAGCCGGGACTACTCACCCCTCCACTTT
TRBJ1-1	few	TRBV27	-	CASRAASMNTEAFF	TGTGCCAGCAGGGCAGCCTCAATGAACACTGAAGCTTTCTTT
TRBJ1-1	-	TRBV2	TRBD1	CASSEWGQGNTEAFF	TGTGCCAGCAGTGAATGGGGACAGGGGAACACTGAAGCTTTCTTT
TRBJ2-5	few	TRBV11-2	TRBD2	CASSTLAGGRETQYF	TGTGCCAGCAGCACCCTAGCGGGGGGGCGAGAGACCCAGTACTTC
TRBJ1-1	few	TRBV29-1	TRBD1	CSVEDLGLGTGRRTEAFF	TGCAGCGTTGAAGATCTTGGACTGGGGACAGGGCGGCGGACTGAAGCTTTCTTT
TRBJ2-4	-	TRBV27	-	CASSLSSTKNIQYF	TGTGCCAGCAGTTTATCCAGCACCAAAAACATTCAGTACTTC
TRBJ2-5	-	TRBV27	TRBD1	CASSPTGGEETQYF	TGTGCCAGCAGCCCGACAGGGGGCGAGGAGACCCAGTACTTC
TRBJ1-3	-	TRBV7-8	-	CASSSEGHISGNTIYF	TGTGCCAGCAGCTCGGAGGGACACATCTCTGGAAACACCATATATTTT
TRBJ1-1	-	TRBV4-2	-	CASSQVNTEAFF	TGTGCCAGCAGCCAAGTTAACACTGAAGCTTTCTTT
TRBJ2-5	-	TRBV5-6	TRBD2	CASSLLAGTRETQYF	TGTGCCAGCAGCCTCCTAGCGGGGACTCGGGAGACCCAGTACTTC
TRBJ2-3	-	TRBV16	-	CASSHIRGLTSTDTQYF	TGTGCCAGCAGTCATATCCGGGGACTGACTAGCACAGATACGCAGTATTTT
TRBJ1-1	-	TRBV30	-	CAYSANTEAFF	TGTGCGTATTCAGCGAACACTGAAGCTTTCTTT
TRBJ2-5	-	TRBV2	TRBD1	CASSGDRDRPFQETQYF	TGTGCCAGCAGTGGCGACCGGGACAGACCTTTTCAAGAGACCCAGTACTTC
TRBJ1-5	-	TRBV6-5	-	CASSYSSSWGNQPQHF	TGTGCCAGCAGTTACTCGTCGTCCTGGGGGAATCAGCCCCAGCATTTT
TRBJ1-1	few	TRBV14	-	CASSQEYDILDTEAFF	TGTGCCAGCAGCCAAGAATACGATATATTGGACACTGAAGCTTTCTTT
TRBJ2-2	-	TRBV4-3	-	CASSQVEGLHGELFF	TGCGCCAGCAGCCAAGTCGAGGGTTTACACGGGGAGCTGTTTTTT
TRBJ2-5	few	TRBV7-8	TRBD2	CASSRQGLAGEETQYF	TGTGCCAGCAGCCGTCAGGGGCTAGCGGGGGAGGAGACCCAGTACTTC
TRBJ1-2	many	TRBV7-9	-	CASSPGTDYGYTF	TGTGCCAGCAGCCCCGGGACGGACTATGGCTACACCTTC
TRBJ2-7	few	TRBV5-6	-	CASRPPTGSYEQYF	TGTGCCAGCAGGCCTCCCACAGGGTCCTACGAGCAGTACTTC
TRBJ2-7	-	TRBV19	-	CASSGPMTETYEQYF	TGTGCCAGTAGTGGCCCAATGACAGAGACCTACGAGCAGTACTTC
TRBJ2-1	-	TRBV6-4	-	CASRALEGGREQFF	TGTGCCAGCAGAGCCCTGGAGGGGGGCCGCGAGCAGTTCTTC
TRBJ2-7	-	TRBV27	-	CASSPTPSYEQYF	TGTGCCAGCAGTCCAACCCCCTCCTACGAGCAGTACTTC
TRBJ2-1	-	TRBV21-1	-	CASSYRGVDNEQFF	TGTGCCAGCAGTTATAGAGGAGTCGACAATGAGCAGTTCTTC
TRBJ2-1	-	TRBV13	-	CASSVDEQFF	TGTGCCAGCAGCGTGGATGAGCAGTTCTTC
TRBJ2-3	-	TRBV5-6	-	CASSPGAVPADTQYF	TGTGCCAGCTCACCGGGGGCGGTACCGGCAGATACGCAGTATTTT
TRBJ1-1	-	TRBV13	-	CASRLGGTEAFF	TGTGCCAGCAGATTGGGGGGGACTGAAGCTTTCTTT
TRBJ1-4	-	TRBV4-1	-	CASSQDLLRGVEKLFF	TGCGCCAGCAGCCAAGATCTATTGCGGGGGGTGGAAAAACTGTTTTTT
TRBJ1-2	-	TRBV5-1	-	CASERGGSYTF	TGCGCCAGCGAAAGGGGCGGGAGCTACACCTTC